This passage covers 19 T cell receptor beta chains from one sample sequenced in a study of T cells expressing NK-cell markers. From the 5' RACE reads, TCRdb lists one entry per CDR3 protein and no DNA. The sample totals about 140,000 distinct CDR3 sequences. Specimen: blood T cells: a sorted CD56 or NKG2C T cell subset, CD4+ or CD8+ T cells, or bulk PBMC T cells (not recorded which). All receptors come from a man between 18 and 29 years old in good health.

V is TRBV19 and J is TRBJ2-2; as DNA is missing, the TRBD1 call by TCRdb cannot be tested. The CDR3 length is 15 residues. Germline V gene lookup returns CDR1 LNHDA and CDR2 SQIVND (reference sequence). CDR3 residues: CASSIRGGATGELFF.

This chain connects TRBV24-1 to TRBJ2-1. The CDR3 extends over 11 amino acids. Germline V gene sequence: CDR1 KGHDR, CDR2 SFDVKD. The CDR3 loop is CATETAHEQFF.

The chain uses TRBV28 and TRBJ2-1; TCRdb lists TRBD1, though no DNA is available to test this call. The CDR3 runs 15 residues. Germline V gives CDR1 MDHEN, CDR2 SYDVKM. The chain's CDR3 is CASSPLGRRSHEQFF.

This chain joins TRBV11-2 and TRBJ2-1; TCRdb's D call of TRBD2 is untestable without DNA. This CDR3 spans 16 amino acids. The germline V gene encodes CDR1 SGHAT and CDR2 FQNNGV. The CDR3 spells CASSGGVWGPANEQFF.

The V gene is TRBV4-3, the J gene TRBJ2-3; the TCRdb D gene call, TRBD1, has no DNA to confirm it. This CDR3 has 16 residues. CDR1 is LGHNA, CDR2 YSLEER, per germline. CDR3: CASSQVGGRTVDTQYF.

V and J are TRBV28 and TRBJ2-7; absent DNA, TCRdb's TRBD2 call cannot be checked. This CDR3 region has 14 residues. In germline, CDR1 is MDHEN, CDR2 SYDVKM. This CDR3 reads CASTPLAGVYEQYF. Together with reference TRBV28 and TRBJ2-7, the CDR3 gives the full variable domain: DVKVTQSSRYLVKRTGEKVFLECVQDMDHENMFWYRQDPGLGLRLIYFSYDVKMKEKGDIPEGYSVSREKKERFSLILESASTNQTSMYLCASTPLAGVYEQYFGPGTRLTVT.

This rearrangement joins TRBV3-1 to TRBJ2-1. From germline, CDR1 is LGHDT and CDR2 YNNKEL (reference sequence). The CDR3 is made up of 13 amino acids. CDR3 amino acids: CASSQDSNNEQFF.

This rearrangement joins TRBV20-1 to TRBJ1-1; the TRBD1 assignment by TCRdb is unverifiable without DNA. Germline CDR1 and CDR2: DFQATT and SNEGSKA (reference sequence). The CDR3 extends over 17 amino acids. CDR3 protein: CSASKSRDRVFGTEAFF.

The gene calls are TRBV6-1 and TRBJ2-1; TCRdb picks TRBD2, but there is no DNA to check that call. This CDR3 contains 16 residues. The germline V gene encodes CDR1 MNHNS and CDR2 SASEGT. CDR3 sequence: CASSAGLAGDSNEQFF.

CDR3 region: CASGGTRKNQPQHF. The chain couples TRBV13 to TRBJ1-5; TCRdb gives TRBD1 as the D gene, but with no DNA this cannot be confirmed. CDR3 length equals 14 residues. Germline V gene lookup returns CDR1 PRHDT and CDR2 FYEKMQ (reference sequence).

The chain has TRBV12-3 or TRBV12-4 and TRBJ2-3. This CDR3 has 15 residues. CDR3 amino acids: CASRTLEWGTDTQYF.

This chain joins TRBV7-2 and TRBJ2-1. This CDR3 has 14 amino acids. The germline V gene has CDR1 SGHTA and CDR2 FQGNSA. The CDR3 is CASSVAGALPWQFF.

The chain employs TRBV12-3 or TRBV12-4 and TRBJ1-4. The CDR3 is made up of 14 amino acids. The chain's CDR3 is CASSHTGGVEKLFF.

V and J are TRBV5-4 and TRBJ1-1; the TRBD1 assignment by TCRdb is unverifiable without DNA. There are 13 residues in the CDR3. In germline, CDR1 is SGHNT, CDR2 YYREEE (reference sequence). The CDR3 spells CASSFGTGSEAFF.

V usage is TRBV11-2 and J usage is TRBJ2-2; TCRdb outputs TRBD1, but without DNA this stays unchecked. The CDR3 extends over 15 amino acids. The germline V gene encodes CDR1 SGHAT and CDR2 FQNNGV. The chain's CDR3 is CASSLVSRGTGELFF.

The chain uses TRBV5-4 and TRBJ2-1. The CDR3 length is 15 residues. Per the germline V gene, CDR1 is SGHNT and CDR2 is YYREEE (reference sequence). CDR3 sequence reads: CASSPGVYFGNEQFF.

The chain joins TRBV4-2 to TRBJ2-5; TCRdb gives TRBD1 as the D gene, but with no DNA this cannot be confirmed. The CDR3 runs 16 residues. Germline V gives CDR1 LGHNA, CDR2 YNFKEQ. The CDR3: CASSQESGTAWETQYF.

The rearrangement uses TRBV5-4 and TRBJ2-3; TCRdb's assignment of TRBD2 cannot be checked, as there is no DNA. This CDR3 has 18 residues. CDR1 and CDR2 from the germline V gene are SGHNT and YYREEE (reference sequence). The CDR3: CASSLVERTSGITDTQYF.

The chain carries TRBV5-1 and TRBJ2-3; lacking DNA, the TRBD2 call made by TCRdb goes unchecked. From germline, CDR1 is SGHRS and CDR2 YFSETQ. There are 18 residues in the CDR3. The chain's CDR3 is CASSLAFRGSGSTDTQYF.